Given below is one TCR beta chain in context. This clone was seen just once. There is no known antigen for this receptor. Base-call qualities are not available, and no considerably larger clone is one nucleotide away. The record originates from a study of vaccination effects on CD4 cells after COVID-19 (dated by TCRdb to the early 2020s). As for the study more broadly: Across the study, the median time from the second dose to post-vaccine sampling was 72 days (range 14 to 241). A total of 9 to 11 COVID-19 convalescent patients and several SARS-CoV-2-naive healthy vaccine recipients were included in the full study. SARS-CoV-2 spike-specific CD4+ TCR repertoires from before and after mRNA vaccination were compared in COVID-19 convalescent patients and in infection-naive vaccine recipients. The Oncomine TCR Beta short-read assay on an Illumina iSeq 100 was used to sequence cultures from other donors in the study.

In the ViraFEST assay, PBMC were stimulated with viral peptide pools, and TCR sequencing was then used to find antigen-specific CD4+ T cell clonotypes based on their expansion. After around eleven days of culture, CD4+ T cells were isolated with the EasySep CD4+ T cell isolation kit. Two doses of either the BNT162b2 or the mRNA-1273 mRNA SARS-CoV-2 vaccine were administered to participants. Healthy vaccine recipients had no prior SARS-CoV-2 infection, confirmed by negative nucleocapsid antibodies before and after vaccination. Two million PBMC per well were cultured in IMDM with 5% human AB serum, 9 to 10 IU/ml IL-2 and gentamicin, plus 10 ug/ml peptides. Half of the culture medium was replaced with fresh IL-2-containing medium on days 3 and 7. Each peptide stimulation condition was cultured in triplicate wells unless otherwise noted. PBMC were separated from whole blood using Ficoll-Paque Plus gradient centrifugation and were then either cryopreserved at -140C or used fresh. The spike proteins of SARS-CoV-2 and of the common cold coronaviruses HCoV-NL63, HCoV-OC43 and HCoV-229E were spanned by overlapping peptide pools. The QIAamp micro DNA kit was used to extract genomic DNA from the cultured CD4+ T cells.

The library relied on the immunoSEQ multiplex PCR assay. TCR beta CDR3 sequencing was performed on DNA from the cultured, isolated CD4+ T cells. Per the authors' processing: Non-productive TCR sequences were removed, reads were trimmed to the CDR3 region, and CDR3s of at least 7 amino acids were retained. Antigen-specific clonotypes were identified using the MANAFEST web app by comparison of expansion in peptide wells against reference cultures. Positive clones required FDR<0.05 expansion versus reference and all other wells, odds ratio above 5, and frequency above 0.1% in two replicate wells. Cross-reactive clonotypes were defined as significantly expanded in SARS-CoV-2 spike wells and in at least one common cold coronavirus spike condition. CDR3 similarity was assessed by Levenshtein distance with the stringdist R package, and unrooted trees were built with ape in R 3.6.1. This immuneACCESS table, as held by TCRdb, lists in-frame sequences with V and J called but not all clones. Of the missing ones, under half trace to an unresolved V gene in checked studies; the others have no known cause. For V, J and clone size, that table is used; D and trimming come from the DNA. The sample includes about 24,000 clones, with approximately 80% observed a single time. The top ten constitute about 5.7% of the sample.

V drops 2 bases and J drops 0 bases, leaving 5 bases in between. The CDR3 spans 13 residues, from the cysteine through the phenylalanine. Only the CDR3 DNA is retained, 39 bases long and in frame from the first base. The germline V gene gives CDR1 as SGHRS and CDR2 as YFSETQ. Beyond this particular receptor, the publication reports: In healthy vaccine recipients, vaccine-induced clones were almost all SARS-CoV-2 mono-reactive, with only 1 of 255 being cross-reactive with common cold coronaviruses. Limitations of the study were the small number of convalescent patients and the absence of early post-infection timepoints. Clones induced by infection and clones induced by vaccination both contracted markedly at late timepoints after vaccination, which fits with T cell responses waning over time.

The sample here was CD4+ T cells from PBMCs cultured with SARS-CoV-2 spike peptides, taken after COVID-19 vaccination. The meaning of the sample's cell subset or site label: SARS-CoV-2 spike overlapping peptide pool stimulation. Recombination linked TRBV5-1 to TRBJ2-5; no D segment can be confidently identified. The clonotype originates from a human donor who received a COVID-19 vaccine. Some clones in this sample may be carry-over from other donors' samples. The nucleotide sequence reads TGCGCCAGCAGCTTCATGTACCAAGAGACCCAGTACTTC. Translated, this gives CASSFMYQETQYF.